This TCR beta chain was sequenced during a study of memory CD4+ T cells and cytomegalovirus serostatus. Overall study context: This sample comes from healthy Belgian adults, about 10 CMV seropositive, approximately 25 seronegative.

Clones were sequenced by immunoSEQ multiplex PCR, and TCRdb holds only the in-frame ones, with some missing. The sample shows about 58,000 clones, more than 65% of them seen only once. Comments on this clone: Antigen specificity is unknown.

Trimming cost V 5 bases and J 3 bases; bases outside gene matches: 7. In germline, CDR1 is SGHTA, CDR2 FQGTGA. This CDR3 spans 14 amino acids. Regarding the study as a whole: Each of approximately 69 CMV-associated TCRbeta sequences occurred in one to five individuals.

Single viable CD3+CD4+CD8-CD45RO+ cells were sorted as the memory CD4+ T cells. This sequence originates from an adult in good health and CMV-seronegative. Some clones in this sample may be carry-over from other donors' samples. This chain links TRBV7-3 with TRBJ2-7; 7 nucleotides agree with TRBD1. What was sequenced was memory CD4+ T cells from blood. CDR3 nucleotides: TGTGCCAGCAGCCCCCGGGACAGAAGCTACGAGCAGTACTTC. Residues: CASSPRDRSYEQYF.